Each of the 25 T cell receptor beta chains below was sequenced from the same sample in a study of shared clonotypes between healthy human individuals. Terminally differentiated effector memory CD45RA+ cells were excluded by CCR7 positive selection of CD45RO-negative cells. Here immunoSEQ multiplex PCR was the method, and the copy in TCRdb shows in-frame clones only, minus some. The sample holds roughly 2.1 million clones; just over 90% are singletons and the top ten take around 1.7%. Sequenced input: naive CD8+ T cells from PBMCs. The source is a man aged 18 to 30 in good health. Some clones in this sample may be carry-over from other donors' samples.

J is TRBJ1-4 and V is TRBV29-1; D remains unclear. Germline assignment: CDR1 SQVTM and CDR2 ANQGSEA. The ends were cut back, 0 bases at V and 10 bases at J, with 12 bases in the middle. The CDR3 runs 13 residues. The CDR3, as DNA: TGCAGCGTTGAAGATCCCGGTGTAGTAAAACTGTTTTTT. It encodes CSVEDPGVVKLFF.

This sequence joins TRBV10-2 and TRBJ2-1; perhaps D is TRBD1 or TRBD2 (9 bases each). Between the trimmed V and J ends, which lost 3 bases and 4 bases, there was a span of 37 bases. The CDR3 is 23 residues long. Germline V gene sequence: CDR1 WSHSY, CDR2 SAAADI. The CDR3 sequence: CASSDPQGAAKGRNSGSYNEQFF. The CDR3, as DNA: TGCGCCAGCAGTGACCCACAGGGGGCGGCTAAGGGCAGAAATAGCGGGAGTTACAATGAGCAGTTCTTC.

About this clone itself: The sample carries other DNA sequences with the same CDR3. The chain uses TRBV27 and TRBJ1-1; D unresolved. The CDR3 runs to 14 residues. With 3 bases removed from V and 1 base from J, the gap between germline ends came to 9 bases. The germline gives CDR1 MNHEY, CDR2 SMNVEV (reference sequence). This chain's CDR3 is CASSFGGPNTEAFF. CDR3 sequence (DNA): TGTGCCAGCAGTTTTGGAGGGCCGAACACTGAAGCTTTCTTT.

Of note for this clone: Different DNA sequences within this sample yield the same CDR3. The chain links TRBV27 to TRBJ2-7, with D perhaps TRBD1 (6 bases). Germline CDR1 and CDR2: MNHEY and SMNVEV (reference sequence). V lost 7 bases, J lost 3 bases, and 7 bases lay in between. This CDR3 spans 11 amino acids. CDR3: CASMTGYEQYF. For the CDR3, the DNA is TGTGCCAGCATGACAGGCTACGAGCAGTACTTC.

The genes are TRBV4-1 and TRBJ2-2; D ambiguous. Trimming removed 1 base at V and 6 bases at J, with 9 bases between. This CDR3 spans 14 amino acids. Germline CDR1 is MGHRA and CDR2 is YSYEKL. The CDR3 DNA sequence: TGCGCCAGCAGCCAAGTGACTTGGGCCGGGGAGCTGTTTTTT. Translated, it gives CASSQVTWAGELFF.

The V and J genes are TRBV5-8 and TRBJ1-2; 7 positions match TRBD1. Germline CDR1 reads SGHTS; CDR2 reads YDEGEE. The CDR3 has 15 residues. V dropped 2 bases and J dropped 4; count of bases not matched to a gene: 8. CDR3 sequence (DNA): TGTGCCAGCAGCTTCGCGGCAGGGGGAACCTATGGCTACACCTTC. Amino acid sequence: CASSFAAGGTYGYTF. Using reference TRBV5-8 and TRBJ1-2 for the parts outside the CDR3, the full variable domain is EAGVTQSPTHLIKTRGQQATLRCSPISGHTSVYWYQQALGLGLQFLLWYDEGEERNRGNFPPRFSGRQFPNYSSELNVNALELEDSALYLCASSFAAGGTYGYTFGSGTRLTVV.

This clone was counted only a few times. The rearrangement joins TRBV11-2 to TRBJ2-7; tentative D call: TRBD2 (5 bases). Trimming removed 9 bases at V and 1 base at J, with 13 bases between. From germline, CDR1 is SGHAT and CDR2 FQNNGV. The CDR3 is 13 amino acids. The CDR3, as DNA: TGTGCCAGTGATGGCGGGTTGTCCTACGAGCAGTACTTC. This sequence encodes CASDGGLSYEQYF.

The V call is TRBV11-2, the J call TRBJ2-5, with D perhaps TRBD1 (6 bases). Between the trimmed V and J ends, which lost 5 bases and 0 bases, there was a span of 10 bases. Germline V gives CDR1 SGHAT, CDR2 FQNNGV. The CDR3 contains 14 residues. The CDR3 reads CASSTRTDQETQYF. The CDR3 bases are TGTGCCAGCAGCACACGGACAGACCAAGAGACCCAGTACTTC.

This chain joins TRBV6-1 and TRBJ2-1, with a tentative D call TRBD1 (6 bases). Trimming took 0 bases from V and 7 from J, leaving 13 bases between them. The CDR3 loop spans 15 amino acids. CDR1 MNHNS and CDR2 SASEGT come from the germline V gene. The CDR3, as DNA: TGTGCCAGCAGTGAAGCCTGGGGGCTAAAGAATGAGCAGTTCTTC. Protein: CASSEAWGLKNEQFF.

About this clone itself: Additional DNA sequences in this sample encode the identical CDR3. The rearrangement uses TRBV9 and TRBJ2-1; D remains ambiguous. This CDR3 has 11 residues. Germline CDR1 SGDLS, CDR2 YYNGEE. The ends were cut back, 3 bases at V and 4 bases at J, with 2 bases in the middle. The CDR3 here is CASSGYNEQFF. CDR3 DNA sequence: TGTGCCAGCAGCGGTTACAATGAGCAGTTCTTC.

This sequence joins TRBV27 and TRBJ1-2; 8 bases are a match to TRBD1. Per the germline V gene, CDR1 is MNHEY and CDR2 is SMNVEV (reference sequence). With V trimmed by 1 base and J by 2 bases, 6 bases remained unmatched. The CDR3 sequence is 16 residues long. The CDR3 loop is CASSLLTGDSNYGYTF. The CDR3 nucleotides are TGTGCCAGCAGTTTATTGACAGGGGATTCAAACTATGGCTACACCTTC.

This chain connects TRBV6-5 to TRBJ2-1; D is uncertain. The CDR3 covers 15 residues. Germline V gene data show CDR1 as MNHEY and CDR2 as SVGAGI. Trimming took 5 bases from V and 3 from J, leaving 14 bases between them. The CDR3 is CASSGDLSLYNEQFF. The CDR3 DNA reads as TGTGCCAGCAGTGGCGACCTGAGTCTCTACAATGAGCAGTTCTTC.

The chain links TRBV19 to TRBJ1-1; D is ambiguous. V lost 5 bases and J 3 bases, leaving 16 bases between the germline ends. The CDR3 has 15 amino acids. Per the germline V gene, CDR1 is LNHDA and CDR2 is SQIVND (reference sequence). CDR3 sequence reads: CASSSKEEKYTEAFF. CDR3 bases: TGTGCCAGTAGTTCCAAGGAGGAGAAGTACACTGAAGCTTTCTTT. The entire variable domain, with the rest obtained from reference TRBV19 and TRBJ1-1, is as follows: DGGITQSPKYLFRKEGQNVTLSCEQNLNHDAMYWYRQDPGQGLRLIYYSQIVNDFQKGDIAEGYSVSREKKESFPLTVTSAQKNPTAFYLCASSSKEEKYTEAFFGQGTRLTVV.

The V call is TRBV19, the J call TRBJ2-5; no clear D gene. The V end lost 6 bases, the J end lost 2 bases, and 16 bases lay between the germline ends. This CDR3 comprises 15 residues. CDR1 is LNHDA, CDR2 SQIVND, per germline (reference sequence). CDR3 DNA sequence: TGTGCCAGTAGCCTCTTTTTGGGTCCACAAGAGACCCAGTACTTC. Translating it yields CASSLFLGPQETQYF.

This chain uses TRBV10-3 with TRBJ2-1; TRBD1 is a possible D gene (5 bases). This CDR3 is 14 amino acids long. Per germline, CDR1 ENHRY and CDR2 SYGVKD. Trimming removed 4 bases from V and 12 bases from J, with 19 bases in between. In DNA, the CDR3 is TGTGCCATCAGTGGAAAGATACAGGTATTTCCGCAGTTCTTC. This encodes CAISGKIQVFPQFF.

The rearrangement links TRBV5-5 to TRBJ2-7; D not certain. V was cut by 4 bases and J by 5 bases, with 19 bases left in between. This CDR3 is built from 15 residues. Germline V gene lookup returns CDR1 SGHKS and CDR2 YYEKEE (reference sequence). The CDR3 reads CASSATGRRLNEQYF. CDR3 nucleotide sequence: TGTGCCAGCAGCGCCACCGGTCGGCGGTTGAACGAGCAGTACTTC.

This clone was seen only once. The V and J genes are TRBV19 and TRBJ1-2, with 9 bases fitting TRBD1. The length of the CDR3 is 15 residues. Germline CDR1 and CDR2: LNHDA and SQIVND (reference sequence). Unmatched junction bases numbered 3, after V lost 3 bases and J lost 1 base. The DNA of the CDR3 is TGTGCCAGTAGTATCCACAGGGGGCTTAACTATGGCTACACCTTC. Translated: CASSIHRGLNYGYTF.

The gene calls are TRBV19 and TRBJ2-3, with a possible D match to TRBD1 (5 bases). The CDR3 has 15 residues. CDR1 is LNHDA, CDR2 SQIVND, per germline (reference sequence). V shed 4 bases and J shed 2 bases, with 13 bases lying between them. CDR3 amino acids: CASSTGVGVTDTQYF. As DNA, the CDR3 is TGTGCCAGTAGTACTGGGGTAGGGGTCACAGATACGCAGTATTTT.

Concerning this clone itself: The sample carries other DNA sequences with the same CDR3. V usage is TRBV27 and J usage is TRBJ1-2; D is undetermined. Germline V gene sequence: CDR1 MNHEY, CDR2 SMNVEV (reference sequence). Trimming took off 6 bases at V and 4 bases at J, with 12 bases between the two ends. The CDR3 totals 13 residues. CDR3 nucleotides: TGTGCCAGCAGCTTAGGACGGACCTATGGCTACACCTTC. Its translation: CASSLGRTYGYTF.

The DNA of the CDR3 is TGTGCCACCAGCGAGCGGCAGACAGGGCGGAGCGGCTACACCTTC. Amino acid sequence: CATSERQTGRSGYTF. The chain joins TRBV15 to TRBJ1-2, with 7 bases lining up with TRBD1. J was trimmed by 8 bases and V by 5 bases; bases with no gene match: 14. The CDR3 covers 15 residues. CDR1 and CDR2 from the germline V gene are LNHNV and YYDKDF (reference sequence).

The CDR3 here is CASSLLRGRVSGANVLTF. The CDR3 DNA follows: TGTGCCAGCAGCTTACTCCGCGGGAGGGTCTCGGGGGCCAACGTCCTGACTTTC. The J gene is TRBJ2-6, the V gene TRBV7-2; 9 positions match TRBD2. Germline trimming cut 2 bases from V and 4 bases from J; bases unmatched to any gene: 9. The length of the CDR3 is 18 residues. CDR1 is SGHTA, CDR2 FQGNSA, per germline.

V gene TRBV7-9 combines with J gene TRBJ2-1; D gene unclear. Germline V gives CDR1 SEHNR, CDR2 FQNEAQ (reference sequence). The V end lost 3 bases, the J end lost 9 bases, and 15 bases lay between the germline ends. The CDR3 has 14 residues. CDR3 sequence reads: CASSFSFTSGEQFF. CDR3 nucleotide sequence: TGTGCCAGCAGCTTTTCCTTTACCTCCGGTGAGCAGTTCTTC.

This rearrangement joins TRBV19 to TRBJ2-7; 11 bases match TRBD1. V gave up 3 bases and J gave up 2 bases; unmatched junction bases: 3. Germline V lookup: CDR1 LNHDA, CDR2 SQIVND (reference sequence). The CDR3 has 15 residues. The CDR3 loop is CASSIQGQGAYEQYF. In DNA form, the CDR3 reads TGTGCCAGTAGTATCCAGGGACAGGGGGCCTACGAGCAGTACTTC.

The CDR3 sequence: CASSQGRTSASYEQYF. The CDR3 nucleotides are TGTGCCAGCAGCCAAGGGAGGACTAGCGCCTCCTACGAGCAGTACTTC. The V and J genes are TRBV14 and TRBJ2-7; 9 bases line up with TRBD2. The CDR3 sequence is 16 residues long. In germline, CDR1 is SGHDN, CDR2 FVKESK. The V and J ends lost 1 base and 0 bases, in that order; junction bases with no gene match: 4.

This clone has only one observation. Other DNA sequences in the sample encode the same CDR3. The V gene is TRBV27, the J gene TRBJ2-5; D tentatively fits TRBD1 or TRBD2 (6 bases each). This CDR3 is 14 amino acids long. Germline CDR1 reads MNHEY; CDR2 reads SMNVEV (reference sequence). Trimming shortened V by 0 bases and J by 4 bases, and 9 bases separated the two germline ends. The DNA for the CDR3 is TGTGCCAGCAGTTTATCTGGGGGGCGAGAGACCCAGTACTTC. Amino acid sequence: CASSLSGGRETQYF.